The next 30 T cell receptor beta chains were all read from a single sample in a study of monozygotic twins with inflammatory bowel disease. Using the 5' RACE reads, TCRdb records one entry per CDR3 protein without DNA. The listing contains about 210,000 distinct CDR3 sequences. The material sequenced was blood. Receptors were obtained from a human donor with ulcerative colitis or Crohn's disease, or a healthy co-twin of an affected twin (not recorded which).

The rearrangement links TRBV10-3 to TRBJ1-6. Germline values: CDR1 ENHRY, CDR2 SYGVKD. The CDR3 extends over 15 amino acids. The CDR3 is CAISRSTATESPLHF.

The chain couples TRBV5-1 to TRBJ2-2; the TRBD2 assignment by TCRdb is unverifiable without DNA. The CDR3 length is 15 residues. The germline V gene encodes CDR1 SGHRS and CDR2 YFSETQ. CDR3: CASSPLGLVAGELFF.

The chain combines TRBV7-3 with TRBJ1-1; TCRdb's D call, TRBD1, is unchecked because there is no DNA. This CDR3 has 14 residues. The V gene's germline CDR1 is SGHTA and CDR2 FQGTGA. CDR3 sequence reads: CASSPGRWGTEAFF. The whole variable domain, filled in from reference TRBV7-3 and TRBJ1-1, reads GAGVSQTPSNKVTEKGKYVELRCDPISGHTALYWYRQSLGQGPEFLIYFQGTGAADDSGLPNDRFFAVRPEGSVSTLKIQRTERGDSAVYLCASSPGRWGTEAFFGQGTRLTVV.

This sequence joins TRBV19 and TRBJ2-7; with no DNA, the TCRdb D assignment of TRBD1 cannot be verified. Germline loops: CDR1 LNHDA, CDR2 SQIVND (reference sequence). CDR3 size: 13 residues. The CDR3 reads CASTDRGRSEQYF. Together with reference TRBV19 and TRBJ2-7, the CDR3 gives the full variable domain: DGGITQSPKYLFRKEGQNVTLSCEQNLNHDAMYWYRQDPGQGLRLIYYSQIVNDFQKGDIAEGYSVSREKKESFPLTVTSAQKNPTAFYLCASTDRGRSEQYFGPGTRLTVT.

This CDR3 reads CASSLEQPLTDTQYF. This sequence joins TRBV7-8 and TRBJ2-3. CDR1 is SGHVS and CDR2 is FQNEAQ in the germline V gene. The CDR3 has 15 residues.

V usage is TRBV12-3 or TRBV12-4 and J usage is TRBJ1-6. CDR3 length: 15 residues. The CDR3 protein is CASSGPLGYNSPLHF.

V usage is TRBV20-1 and J usage is TRBJ2-5. Germline lookup yields CDR1 DFQATT and CDR2 SNEGSKA (reference sequence). CDR3 length equals 12 residues. CDR3 in amino acids: CSAKGLRETQYF.

V is TRBV20-1 and J is TRBJ2-1. CDR1 DFQATT and CDR2 SNEGSKA come from the germline V gene (reference sequence). The CDR3 loop spans 12 amino acids. CDR3 in amino acids: CSVRTDLNEQFF.

The chain uses TRBV7-3 and TRBJ2-6; TCRdb's D call, TRBD1, is unchecked because there is no DNA. This CDR3 has 16 amino acids. CDR1 and CDR2 (germline): SGHTA, FQGTGA. CDR3 protein: CASSSSGGSGANVLTF.

The J gene is TRBJ2-7, the V gene TRBV6-5; checking the TCRdb D call of TRBD1 is not possible without DNA. CDR1 is MNHEY and CDR2 is SVGAGI in the germline V gene. This CDR3 region has 15 residues. The CDR3 loop is CASSSTGTGTYEQYF.

The chain combines TRBV19 with TRBJ2-1; TCRdb names TRBD2, which stays unverified in the absence of DNA. Germline lookup yields CDR1 LNHDA and CDR2 SQIVND (reference sequence). This CDR3 contains 16 residues. CDR3 protein: CASSTYPSGGYNEQFF.

CDR3 in amino acids: CSARGGVSYNEQFF. This chain joins TRBV20-1 and TRBJ2-1. Germline values: CDR1 DFQATT, CDR2 SNEGSKA (reference sequence). The CDR3 runs 14 residues.

The chain couples TRBV5-1 to TRBJ1-2; TCRdb returns TRBD1, unconfirmable since there is no DNA. The germline CDR1 and CDR2 sequences are SGHRS and YFSETQ. This CDR3 is built from 17 residues. This CDR3 is CASSSGAGGLINYGYTF. Full variable domain (remainder filled in from reference TRBV5-1 and TRBJ1-2): KAGVTQTPRYLIKTRGQQVTLSCSPISGHRSVSWYQQTPGQGLQFLFEYFSETQRNKGNFPGRFSGRQFSNSRSEMNVSTLELGDSALYLCASSSGAGGLINYGYTFGSGTRLTVV.

This chain joins TRBV5-1 and TRBJ1-1; TCRdb gives TRBD1 as the D gene, but with no DNA this cannot be confirmed. Germline V gene sequence: CDR1 SGHRS, CDR2 YFSETQ. This CDR3 spans 15 amino acids. This CDR3 reads CASSPLESLNTEAFF.

This chain's CDR3 is CASRAAGTVATQYF. The genes are TRBV6-1 and TRBJ2-5; TCRdb's D call, TRBD1, is unchecked because there is no DNA. Germline V gene data show CDR1 as MNHNS and CDR2 as SASEGT. The CDR3 covers 14 residues.

The V and J genes are TRBV5-1 and TRBJ2-5; TCRdb calls TRBD1, which cannot be checked without DNA. CDR3 length: 15 residues. Germline values: CDR1 SGHRS, CDR2 YFSETQ. CDR3 in amino acids: CASSVTGLGAETQYF.

The rearrangement uses TRBV18 and TRBJ2-4. The germline V gene has CDR1 KGHSH and CDR2 LQKENI. This CDR3 region has 12 residues. CDR3 protein: CASSADRNIQYF. The complete variable domain, with remaining parts taken from reference TRBV18 and TRBJ2-4, reads NAGVMQNPRHLVRRRGQEARLRCSPMKGHSHVYWYRQLPEEGLKFMVYLQKENIIDESGMPKERFSAEFPKEGPSILRIQQVVRGDSAAYFCASSADRNIQYFGAGTRLSVL.

The chain joins TRBV29-1 to TRBJ2-5; TCRdb picks TRBD2, but there is no DNA to check that call. The CDR3 totals 12 residues. CDR1 and CDR2 (germline): SQVTM, ANQGSEA. The chain's CDR3 is CSVESSGETQYF.

This chain links TRBV4-1 with TRBJ1-2; TCRdb reports TRBD1, a call that lacks DNA to check it against. CDR1 is MGHRA and CDR2 is YSYEKL in the germline V gene. CDR3 length equals 17 residues. The CDR3 loop reads CASSQEGGTISLEGYTF.

The chain uses TRBV7-3 and TRBJ2-6. The CDR3 is made up of 15 amino acids. Germline V CDR1 and CDR2: SGHTA, FQGTGA. The CDR3 here is CASRMGSSGANVLTF.

J is TRBJ2-1 and V is TRBV18; TCRdb's D call, TRBD1, is unchecked because there is no DNA. The CDR3 consists of 19 residues. In germline, CDR1 is KGHSH, CDR2 LQKENI. The CDR3 reads CASSPGSHTGGAKGNEQFF.

This rearrangement joins TRBV5-1 to TRBJ1-6; TCRdb's D call of TRBD1 is untestable without DNA. CDR1 and CDR2 from the germline V gene are SGHRS and YFSETQ. CDR3 length: 13 amino acids. CDR3 amino acids: CASSPGQNSPLHF.

The V and J genes are TRBV7-2 and TRBJ2-2; with no DNA, the TCRdb D assignment of TRBD2 cannot be verified. This CDR3 contains 18 residues. Germline loops: CDR1 SGHTA, CDR2 FQGNSA. CDR3 region: CASSLTPPGGVNTGELFF.

The V call is TRBV27, the J call TRBJ1-6; TCRdb returns TRBD1, unconfirmable since there is no DNA. The length of the CDR3 is 17 residues. Germline V CDR1 and CDR2: MNHEY, SMNVEV (reference sequence). CDR3 in amino acids: CASRRTGVFDGNSPLHF.

This chain links TRBV5-1 with TRBJ2-1; TCRdb's D gene call, TRBD1, goes unchecked for lack of DNA. CDR1 is SGHRS and CDR2 is YFSETQ in the germline V gene. The CDR3 totals 15 residues. The CDR3 here is CASIEGQGPYNEQFF.

J is TRBJ1-2 and V is TRBV15. This CDR3 is built from 14 residues. CDR1 is LNHNV, CDR2 YYDKDF, per germline (reference sequence). The CDR3 spells CATSRGVVVYGYTF.

The chain joins TRBV7-6 to TRBJ2-7; TCRdb designates TRBD1, a call that cannot be tested without DNA. Germline-derived CDR1 and CDR2 are SGHVS and FNYEAQ. There are 13 residues in the CDR3. CDR3 in amino acids: CASSYREEVEQYF.

The chain has TRBV20-1 and TRBJ2-7; TCRdb proposes TRBD1, but this gene call is untestable without DNA. This CDR3 has 14 amino acids. Germline V gene lookup returns CDR1 DFQATT and CDR2 SNEGSKA (reference sequence). This chain's CDR3 is CSARVNFIRGEQYF.

V gene TRBV5-1 combines with J gene TRBJ2-2; TCRdb outputs TRBD1, but without DNA this stays unchecked. The CDR3 has 15 residues. The germline gives CDR1 SGHRS, CDR2 YFSETQ. The CDR3: CASSSGGANTGELFF. Combining the CDR3 with reference TRBV5-1 and TRBJ2-2 gives the whole variable domain KAGVTQTPRYLIKTRGQQVTLSCSPISGHRSVSWYQQTPGQGLQFLFEYFSETQRNKGNFPGRFSGRQFSNSRSEMNVSTLELGDSALYLCASSSGGANTGELFFGEGSRLTVL.

The J gene is TRBJ1-2, the V gene TRBV24-1. Germline loops: CDR1 KGHDR, CDR2 SFDVKD. The CDR3 is made up of 15 amino acids. CDR3 protein: CATSDSGTVGGGYTF.